These 13 T cell receptor beta chains share one sample of origin, sequenced in a study of T cells in Graves' hyperthyroidism and ophthalmopathy. Amplified TCR beta CDR3 regions came from RNA transcripts. RT-PCR in the first round (using the HTBI primer set) targeted the TCR CDR3. TCRdb reprocessed the multiplex PCR reads via MiXCR and lists one record per CDR3 protein. The table has about 350,000 distinct CDR3 sequences, about 15% seen once. The sample was blood. All receptors derive from a young woman with Graves' hyperthyroidism.

The table lists this clonotype with a few counts. This chain links TRBV5-6 with TRBJ2-7, with 9 bases fitting TRBD1. Germline V gene sequence: CDR1 SGHDT, CDR2 YYEEEE. CDR3 length: 15 residues. V lost 2 bases and J lost 5; bases outside the gene matches: 8. In DNA form, the CDR3 reads TGTGCCAGCAGCTTAGACAGGGGGACCCTCCACGAGCAGTACTTC. Translated: CASSLDRGTLHEQYF.

This clonotype was seen many times. This chain uses TRBV28 with TRBJ1-5; 11 positions match TRBD1. V gave up 3 bases and J gave up 4 bases; unmatched junction bases: 8. This CDR3 is 17 amino acids long. In germline, CDR1 is MDHEN, CDR2 SYDVKM. In DNA form, the CDR3 reads TGTGCCAGCAGTTTGACCGGACAGGGGGCATGGAATCAGCCCCAGCATTTT. It yields the protein CASSLTGQGAWNQPQHF. Together with reference TRBV28 and TRBJ1-5, the CDR3 gives the full variable domain: DVKVTQSSRYLVKRTGEKVFLECVQDMDHENMFWYRQDPGLGLRLIYFSYDVKMKEKGDIPEGYSVSREKKERFSLILESASTNQTSMYLCASSLTGQGAWNQPQHFGDGTRLSIL.

This clonotype has more than one count but fewer than ten. The chain employs TRBV9 and TRBJ1-2, with a weak D call TRBD1 (6 bases). Germline CDR1 reads SGDLS; CDR2 reads YYNGEE. Trimming shortened V by 3 bases and J by 6 bases, and 21 bases separated the two germline ends. This CDR3 spans 16 amino acids. DNA for the CDR3: TGTGCCAGCAGCGCAGATCCGGAGGGGGGCAGTCATGGCTACACCTTC. Its protein product is CASSADPEGGSHGYTF.

There are many counts of this clonotype. The chain joins TRBV12-3 or TRBV12-4 to TRBJ1-6, with 7 bases lining up with TRBD1. This CDR3 region has 14 residues. V was pared by 1 base and J by 7 bases, with 1 base of the junction left unmatched. The CDR3 sequence: CASSLDRGNSPLHF. In DNA, the CDR3 is TGTGCCAGCAGTTTAGACAGGGGAAATTCACCCCTCCACTTT.

The chain combines TRBV29-1 with TRBJ2-7; 7 bases align to TRBD2. Trimming removed 7 bases from V and 4 bases from J; junction bases left unmatched: 10. Germline-derived CDR1 and CDR2 are SQVTM and ANQGSEA. The CDR3 has 13 residues. The CDR3 region has the DNA TGCAGCGCGGGGGAGGGCGGGAGTTACGAGCAGTACTTC. It specifies CSAGEGGSYEQYF.

The genes are TRBV14 and TRBJ2-2; 7 positions agree with TRBD2. This CDR3 has 18 amino acids. The trim removed 0 bases at V and 2 bases at J, leaving 9 bases unmatched. The germline gives CDR1 SGHDN, CDR2 FVKESK. The CDR3 sequence: CASSQDRWAGANTGELFF. The CDR3 DNA sequence: TGTGCCAGCAGCCAAGATCGCTGGGCGGGAGCCAACACCGGGGAGCTGTTTTTT. Full variable domain (outside the CDR3, taken from reference TRBV14 and TRBJ2-2): EAGVTQFPSHSVIEKGQTVTLRCDPISGHDNLYWYRRVMGKEIKFLLHFVKESKQDESGMPNNRFLAERTGGTYSTLKVQPAELEDSGVYFCASSQDRWAGANTGELFFGEGSRLTVL.

This clonotype has only a few counts. This rearrangement joins TRBV12-3 or TRBV12-4 to TRBJ2-2; D call uncertain. This CDR3 contains 12 residues. V was pared by 7 bases and J by 6 bases, with 9 bases between. The chain's CDR3 is CASTPFPGELFF. As DNA, the CDR3 is TGTGCCAGCACCCCCTTCCCCGGGGAGCTGTTTTTT.

This clonotype came up a few times. This rearrangement joins TRBV7-9 to TRBJ2-7, with TRBD2 matching over 12 bases. The CDR3 contains 15 residues. Germline CDR1 reads SEHNR; CDR2 reads FQNEAQ (reference sequence). V trimming: 3 bases; J trimming: 5 bases; junction bases outside the gene matches: 5. The CDR3: CASSFTSGRMHEQYF. The CDR3 DNA reads TGTGCCAGCAGCTTCACTAGCGGGAGGATGCACGAGCAGTACTTC.

Regarding this clonotype: Compared with germline, one end of the junction differs, possibly owing to a read error. The chain joins TRBV20-1 to TRBJ1-6; possibly TRBD1 for D (6 bases). The germline V gene has CDR1 DFQATT and CDR2 SNEGSKA (reference sequence). CDR3 size: 17 residues. CDR3 region: CSAISTGYSSYNSPPHF. The CDR3 region has the DNA TGCAGTGCTATCTCGACAGGCTATAGCTCCTATAATTCACCCCCCCACTTT.

The chain carries TRBV18 and TRBJ1-4, with D possibly TRBD1 on 5 matching bases. Trimming shortened V by 4 bases and J by 8 bases, and 20 bases separated the two germline ends. CDR1 is KGHSH, CDR2 LQKENI, per germline. The CDR3 totals 16 residues. The CDR3 here is CASSLLKLPWGEKLFF. CDR3 DNA sequence: TGTGCCAGCTCACTACTTAAGCTCCCCTGGGGGGAAAAACTGTTTTTT.

This clonotype was seen at least ten times. CDR3 region: CASSLQVERVNAGELFF. DNA of the CDR3: TGTGCCAGCAGTTTACAGGTGGAAAGGGTTAATGCCGGGGAGCTGTTTTTT. The chain uses TRBV28 and TRBJ2-2; D gene uncertain. Germline CDR1 is MDHEN and CDR2 is SYDVKM. The CDR3 length is 17 residues. With 2 bases removed from V and 6 bases from J, the gap between germline ends came to 19 bases.

This clonotype was counted only a few times. The chain is built from TRBV10-3 and TRBJ2-3; 7 positions agree with TRBD1. The germline V gene encodes CDR1 ENHRY and CDR2 SYGVKD. The CDR3 spans 14 residues. V shed 5 bases and J 3 bases; nucleotides not matched to a gene: 5. The chain's CDR3 is CAISRGGETDTQYF. CDR3 in DNA: TGTGCCATCAGTAGAGGGGGCGAAACAGATACGCAGTATTTT.

The V gene is TRBV9, the J gene TRBJ2-2; no firm D call. Germline lookup yields CDR1 SGDLS and CDR2 YYNGEE. This CDR3 contains 13 residues. Trimming stripped 3 bases from V and 8 bases from J, with 11 bases between. The CDR3 sequence is CASSGGKQGELFF. The CDR3 DNA is TGTGCCAGCAGCGGGGGAAAGCAGGGGGAGCTGTTTTTT.